The rows below give T cell receptor beta chains drawn from one sample of a study of blood T cell repertoires in COVID-19. Clones were read by immunoSEQ multiplex PCR, and TCRdb kept only the in-frame ones, dropping some. The sample holds roughly 180,000 clones, approximately 86% seen once. The sample consisted of peripheral blood. These receptors all come from a man in his 60s with acute or convalescent COVID-19. Each CDR3 is given with its conserved first and last residue. The D gene is left open where the match is weak. Where a row states a size, it is once, few, many or the class of an expanded clone; other rows omit it.

d_gene: NA; abundance: NA; len: 15; j_gene: TRBJ2-1; v_gene: TRBV27; CDR3nt: TGTGCCAGCAGTCCCCGGGACACGGTTCAGGATGAGCAGTTCTTC; CDR3aa: CASSPRDTVQDEQFF
d_gene: TRBD1; abundance: NA; len: 15; j_gene: TRBJ1-2; v_gene: TRBV30; CDR3nt: TGTGCCTGGAGGCGTACGGGACAGGGGGCGCGGGGCTACACCTTC; CDR3aa: CAWRRTGQGARGYTF
d_gene: NA; abundance: once; len: 18; j_gene: TRBJ1-1; v_gene: TRBV6-2/TRBV6-3; CDR3nt: TGTGCCAGCAGTTCCCAGGTCGGGAACTCTATAAAGAACACTGAAGCTTTCTTT; CDR3aa: CASSSQVGNSIKNTEAFF
d_gene: NA; abundance: NA; len: 15; j_gene: TRBJ2-3; v_gene: TRBV6-4; CDR3nt: TGTGCCAGCAAAAAAGAGGAGGCTAGCACAGATACGCAGTATTTT; CDR3aa: CASKKEEASTDTQYF
d_gene: TRBD1; abundance: NA; len: 14; j_gene: TRBJ2-2; v_gene: TRBV29-1; CDR3nt: TGCAGCGTAAGACAGGGGGCAATCATCGGGGAGCTGTTTTTT; CDR3aa: CSVRQGAIIGELFF
d_gene: NA; abundance: NA; len: 15; j_gene: TRBJ1-4; v_gene: TRBV5-4; CDR3nt: TGTGCCAGCAGCTTGGCGGTTGGGGAGGATGAAAAACTGTTTTTT; CDR3aa: CASSLAVGEDEKLFF
d_gene: NA; abundance: NA; len: 15; j_gene: TRBJ2-7; v_gene: TRBV6-5; CDR3nt: TGTGCCAGCAGTTACGGGGGCCCAACCTCCTACGAGCAGTACTTC; CDR3aa: CASSYGGPTSYEQYF
d_gene: TRBD1; abundance: NA; len: 13; j_gene: TRBJ1-6; v_gene: TRBV19; CDR3nt: TGTGCCAGTATGGGACAGGGTGGTTCACCCCTCCACTTT; CDR3aa: CASMGQGGSPLHF
d_gene: NA; abundance: NA; len: 16; j_gene: TRBJ1-1; v_gene: TRBV19; CDR3nt: TGTGCCAGTAGTATGTCAAGGGGCAAGCTGACAGCTGAAGCTTTCTTT; CDR3aa: CASSMSRGKLTAEAFF
d_gene: TRBD2; abundance: NA; len: 15; j_gene: TRBJ2-3; v_gene: TRBV24-1; CDR3nt: TGTGCCACCAGTGAACCTAGCGGGGTGACAGATACGCAGTATTTT; CDR3aa: CATSEPSGVTDTQYF
d_gene: NA; abundance: once; len: 15; j_gene: TRBJ1-5; v_gene: TRBV7-8; CDR3nt: TGTGCCAGCAGCTTCAGCAGGAATAGCAATCAGCCCCAGCATTTT; CDR3aa: CASSFSRNSNQPQHF
d_gene: TRBD2; abundance: NA; len: 17; j_gene: TRBJ2-7; v_gene: TRBV5-1; CDR3nt: TGCGCCAGCAGCTTGGGTGCTAGCGGGCCGAGCTCCTACGAGCAGTACTTC; CDR3aa: CASSLGASGPSSYEQYF
d_gene: NA; abundance: NA; len: 15; j_gene: TRBJ2-7; v_gene: TRBV28; CDR3nt: TGTGCCAGCAGTTTAACCCGGGGCGGGGCCTACGAGCAGTACTTC; CDR3aa: CASSLTRGGAYEQYF
d_gene: TRBD2; abundance: once; len: 15; j_gene: TRBJ2-1; v_gene: TRBV2; CDR3nt: TGTGCCAGCAGGGCTACAAGCGGGGTATACAATGAGCAGTTCTTC; CDR3aa: CASRATSGVYNEQFF
d_gene: TRBD1; abundance: NA; len: 15; j_gene: TRBJ2-7; v_gene: TRBV28; CDR3nt: TGTGCCAGCCGCAGGTGGGACAGCGGCTCCTACGAGCAGTACTTC; CDR3aa: CASRRWDSGSYEQYF
d_gene: TRBD1; abundance: NA; len: 15; j_gene: TRBJ2-7; v_gene: TRBV15; CDR3nt: TGTGCCACCAGCAGACCTGGACAGGGGGCAAGCGAGCAGTACTTC; CDR3aa: CATSRPGQGASEQYF
d_gene: TRBD1; abundance: NA; len: 18; j_gene: TRBJ1-5; v_gene: TRBV4-1; CDR3nt: TGCGCCAGCAGCCTCAAGGGGTCAGGGGACAGGGGTAATCAGCCCCAGCATTTT; CDR3aa: CASSLKGSGDRGNQPQHF
d_gene: TRBD2; abundance: once; len: 16; j_gene: TRBJ2-5; v_gene: TRBV7-9; CDR3nt: TGTGCCAGCAGCGAGTACGGGCGGGAGGGCGGAAAGACCCAGTACTTC; CDR3aa: CASSEYGREGGKTQYF
d_gene: NA; abundance: NA; len: 13; j_gene: TRBJ2-1; v_gene: TRBV10-1; CDR3nt: TGCGCCAGCAGTGAGGGCTGGGGGCGGGAGCAGTTCTTC; CDR3aa: CASSEGWGREQFF
d_gene: NA; abundance: once; len: 15; j_gene: TRBJ1-4; v_gene: TRBV7-9; CDR3nt: TGTGCCAGCAGTCCCCGTCGGGGTCATAATGAAAAACTGTTTTTT; CDR3aa: CASSPRRGHNEKLFF
d_gene: NA; abundance: few; len: 20; j_gene: TRBJ1-5; v_gene: TRBV19; CDR3nt: TGTGCCAGTAGTATAGTGGGAGGGACCCCTAAGAGGCCTAGCAATCAGCCCCAGCATTTT; CDR3aa: CASSIVGGTPKRPSNQPQHF
d_gene: TRBD1; abundance: NA; len: 18; j_gene: TRBJ1-1; v_gene: TRBV5-1; CDR3nt: TGCGCCAGCAGCTCAACCCGGGACAGGGGGGGAAGATACACTGAAGCTTTCTTT; CDR3aa: CASSSTRDRGGRYTEAFF
d_gene: NA; abundance: NA; len: 12; j_gene: TRBJ1-1; v_gene: TRBV28; CDR3nt: TGTGCCAGCCGTAACCAGGGAACGGAAGCTTTCTTT; CDR3aa: CASRNQGTEAFF
d_gene: NA; abundance: NA; len: 16; j_gene: TRBJ1-2; v_gene: TRBV5-6; CDR3nt: TGTGCCAGCAGCCAAGGACCCCAGGGGCGCGGGTATGGCTACACCTTC; CDR3aa: CASSQGPQGRGYGYTF
d_gene: NA; abundance: NA; len: 14; j_gene: TRBJ2-5; v_gene: TRBV5-1; CDR3nt: TGCGCCAGCAGCACGGGGGACGGCCAAAGGAGCCAGTACTTC; CDR3aa: CASSTGDGQRSQYF
d_gene: NA; abundance: NA; len: 14; j_gene: TRBJ1-6; v_gene: TRBV7-9; CDR3nt: TGTGCCAGCAGCTTAGACGGGGGGCGGTCACCCCTCCACTTT; CDR3aa: CASSLDGGRSPLHF
d_gene: TRBD1; abundance: NA; len: 15; j_gene: TRBJ1-2; v_gene: TRBV10-3; CDR3nt: TGTGCCATCAGTCCGGGACAGGGGAGGGACTATGGCTACACCTTC; CDR3aa: CAISPGQGRDYGYTF
d_gene: TRBD1; abundance: NA; len: 17; j_gene: TRBJ1-2; v_gene: TRBV28; CDR3nt: TGTGCCAGCAGTTCGATGAGCTCAGGGGGAAGTACCTATGGCTACACCTTC; CDR3aa: CASSSMSSGGSTYGYTF
d_gene: NA; abundance: NA; len: 14; j_gene: TRBJ1-1; v_gene: TRBV6-6; CDR3nt: TGTGCCAGCAGTTTCCGGGGGGCGGAAACTGAAGCTTTCTTT; CDR3aa: CASSFRGAETEAFF
d_gene: TRBD2; abundance: few; len: 14; j_gene: TRBJ2-7; v_gene: TRBV5-1; CDR3nt: TGCGCCAGCAGCTTGGATAGCGGGAGCTACGAGCAGTACTTC; CDR3aa: CASSLDSGSYEQYF
d_gene: NA; abundance: once; len: 14; j_gene: TRBJ2-2; v_gene: TRBV27; CDR3nt: TGTGCCAGCAGTTTACTTTCGAGAACCGGGGAGCTGTTTTTT; CDR3aa: CASSLLSRTGELFF
d_gene: NA; abundance: NA; len: 15; j_gene: TRBJ1-5; v_gene: TRBV5-5; CDR3nt: TGTGCCAGCAGCCCCTCGGGCAGGGATTATCAGCCCCAGCATTTT; CDR3aa: CASSPSGRDYQPQHF
d_gene: TRBD2; abundance: NA; len: 15; j_gene: TRBJ2-3; v_gene: TRBV9; CDR3nt: TGTGCCAGCAGCGTAGCGGCTAGCGGGTCAGATACGCAGTATTTT; CDR3aa: CASSVAASGSDTQYF
d_gene: NA; abundance: NA; len: 14; j_gene: TRBJ2-7; v_gene: TRBV27; CDR3nt: TGTGCCAGCAGTGTCCCACAGGGCTCCTACGAGCAGTACTTC; CDR3aa: CASSVPQGSYEQYF
d_gene: NA; abundance: NA; len: 12; j_gene: TRBJ1-2; v_gene: TRBV10-1; CDR3nt: TGCGCCAGCAGTGATTCGACAGGTCCCTACACCTTC; CDR3aa: CASSDSTGPYTF
d_gene: TRBD2; abundance: NA; len: 14; j_gene: TRBJ2-3; v_gene: TRBV20-1; CDR3nt: TGCAGTGCTAGTCTGGGGGGGAGGGCAGATACGCAGTATTTT; CDR3aa: CSASLGGRADTQYF
d_gene: NA; abundance: NA; len: 15; j_gene: TRBJ1-1; v_gene: TRBV19; CDR3nt: TGTGCCAGTAGTATTGCGGGGGGGGCATACACTGAAGCTTTCTTT; CDR3aa: CASSIAGGAYTEAFF
d_gene: TRBD1; abundance: NA; len: 16; j_gene: TRBJ2-2; v_gene: TRBV27; CDR3nt: TGTGCCAGCAGTATATACGGGACAGGGGACACCGGGGAGCTGTTTTTT; CDR3aa: CASSIYGTGDTGELFF
d_gene: TRBD1; abundance: NA; len: 16; j_gene: TRBJ1-5; v_gene: TRBV4-2; CDR3nt: TGTGCCAGCAGCCAGGGGGGGACAGGGGGAAATCAGCCCCAGCATTTT; CDR3aa: CASSQGGTGGNQPQHF
d_gene: NA; abundance: NA; len: 14; j_gene: TRBJ1-1; v_gene: TRBV29-1; CDR3nt: TGCAGCGTTGATACAGGTACCATGAACACTGAAGCTTTCTTT; CDR3aa: CSVDTGTMNTEAFF
d_gene: NA; abundance: NA; len: 14; j_gene: TRBJ2-7; v_gene: TRBV20-1; CDR3nt: TGCAGTGCTAGTAACGAGGGTTTTAGGTACGAGCAGTACTTC; CDR3aa: CSASNEGFRYEQYF
d_gene: NA; abundance: NA; len: 13; j_gene: TRBJ2-7; v_gene: TRBV11-2; CDR3nt: TGTGCCAGCAGCTTAGGCAGGGTTAACGAGCAGTACTTC; CDR3aa: CASSLGRVNEQYF
d_gene: NA; abundance: NA; len: 13; j_gene: TRBJ2-1; v_gene: TRBV7-2; CDR3nt: TGTGCCAGCAGCTTAGATAGGGAGAATGAGCAGTTCTTC; CDR3aa: CASSLDRENEQFF
d_gene: TRBD1; abundance: NA; len: 18; j_gene: TRBJ1-4; v_gene: TRBV7-2; CDR3nt: TGTGCCAGCAGCTTAGTGCCGGGCAGGGGGCTGACTAATGAAAAACTGTTTTTT; CDR3aa: CASSLVPGRGLTNEKLFF
d_gene: TRBD1; abundance: NA; len: 13; j_gene: TRBJ2-3; v_gene: TRBV7-6; CDR3nt: TGTGCCAGCAGCTTGGGACAGTTAGATACGCAGTATTTT; CDR3aa: CASSLGQLDTQYF
d_gene: NA; abundance: once; len: 16; j_gene: TRBJ2-1; v_gene: TRBV5-1; CDR3nt: TGCGCCAGCAGCTTGGTAGCGGGACAGGGCGGGGATGAGCAGTTCTTC; CDR3aa: CASSLVAGQGGDEQFF
d_gene: TRBD1; abundance: NA; len: 16; j_gene: TRBJ1-6; v_gene: TRBV5-1; CDR3nt: TGCGCCAGCAGCTCGTACCCTGACAGGGGTACTTCACCCCTCCACTTT; CDR3aa: CASSSYPDRGTSPLHF
d_gene: NA; abundance: once; len: 13; j_gene: TRBJ1-5; v_gene: TRBV19; CDR3nt: TGTGCCAGTAGCCTACAGGGTGATCAGCCCCAGCATTTT; CDR3aa: CASSLQGDQPQHF
d_gene: NA; abundance: NA; len: 16; j_gene: TRBJ2-1; v_gene: TRBV7-9; CDR3nt: TGTGCCAGCAGCTTATCCAGACTAATGTCGTGGAATGAGCAGTTCTTC; CDR3aa: CASSLSRLMSWNEQFF